These T cell receptor beta chains were read from a single sample in a study of OX40 agonist ivuxolimab in advanced cancers. Method: immunoSEQ multiplex PCR; TCRdb's copy keeps in-frame clones and lacks some. The data contain 75,000 to 100,000 clones, over 65% of them singletons. This sample comprised CD4+ or CD8+ T cells sorted from blood, obtained in a trial of the OX40 agonist ivuxolimab. The source is an adult with an advanced solid tumor such as melanoma, head and neck, liver or kidney cancer. Both conserved end residues are part of each CDR3. The D gene is left open where the match is weak. The listing skips clone size in some rows; elsewhere it reads once, few, many or a size class.

D gene	clone size	V gene	J gene	CDR3 protein	CDR3 DNA
NA	NA	TRBV4-2	TRBJ1-5	CASSQDAMRDQPQHF	TGTGCCAGCAGCCAAGATGCCATGCGGGATCAGCCCCAGCATTTT
NA	once	TRBV28	TRBJ2-5	CASSLDGAHQETQYF	TGTGCCAGCAGTTTGGACGGGGCCCACCAAGAGACCCAGTACTTC
NA	NA	TRBV7-2	TRBJ2-3	CASSLAAAISTDTQYF	TGTGCCAGCAGCTTAGCAGCAGCGATCAGCACAGATACGCAGTATTTT
NA	NA	TRBV19	TRBJ2-5	CASTLRWGRETQYF	TGTGCCAGTACCTTGAGGTGGGGAAGGGAGACCCAGTACTTC
NA	NA	TRBV4-2	TRBJ1-5	CASSQPLDQPQHF	TGTGCCAGCAGCCAACCCCTTGATCAGCCCCAGCATTTT
NA	few	TRBV27	TRBJ1-6	CASSPRPFSSYNSPLHF	TGTGCCAGCAGTCCCCGACCCTTTTCCTCCTATAATTCACCCCTCCACTTT
NA	NA	TRBV6-1	TRBJ2-7	CASTPGGSSYEQYF	TGTGCCAGCACCCCCGGCGGAAGCTCCTACGAGCAGTACTTC
NA	NA	TRBV4-3	TRBJ1-6	CASSLAGSNSPLHF	TGCGCCAGCAGCCTGGCGGGGTCCAATTCACCCCTCCACTTT
NA	NA	TRBV4-3	TRBJ2-1	CASSLGSKGYNEQFF	TGCGCCAGCAGCCTGGGGAGTAAGGGCTACAATGAGCAGTTCTTC
TRBD1	NA	TRBV9	TRBJ1-6	CASSVAAGQGGSPLHF	TGTGCCAGCAGCGTAGCGGCGGGACAGGGTGGTTCACCCCTCCACTTT
NA	NA	TRBV10-3	TRBJ2-2	CAINPGGQSNTGELFF	TGTGCCATCAACCCCGGGGGACAATCGAACACCGGGGAGCTGTTTTTT
NA	NA	TRBV5-1	TRBJ1-4	CASSIQGVNEKLFF	TGCGCCAGCAGCATACAGGGTGTCAACGAAAAACTGTTTTTT
NA	NA	TRBV4-1	TRBJ2-2	CASSQVLSLSGELFF	TGCGCCAGCAGCCAAGTCCTAAGTCTCTCCGGGGAGCTGTTTTTT
TRBD1	NA	TRBV19	TRBJ2-2	CASNRFPGQRNTGELFF	TGTGCCAGTAACCGATTTCCGGGACAGCGGAACACCGGGGAGCTGTTTTTT
NA	once	TRBV6-1	TRBJ1-5	CASTSSGGLNQPQHF	TGTGCCAGCACCTCCTCCGGAGGGTTAAATCAGCCCCAGCATTTT
NA	NA	TRBV5-1	TRBJ2-7	CASSGGGRTYEQYF	TGCGCCAGCAGCGGGGGAGGCAGAACCTACGAGCAGTACTTC
NA	NA	TRBV6-6	TRBJ2-5	CASMGSGYQETQYF	TGTGCCAGCATGGGAAGCGGGTACCAAGAGACCCAGTACTTC
NA	NA	TRBV19	TRBJ1-5	CASSWIGNQPQHF	TGTGCCAGTAGTTGGATAGGGAATCAGCCCCAGCATTTT
NA	NA	TRBV6-5	TRBJ1-2	CASSYGGGASYGYTF	TGTGCCAGCAGTTATGGAGGGGGGGCGAGTTATGGCTACACCTTC
TRBD1	once	TRBV5-8	TRBJ1-3	CASSQDRYSGNTIYF	TGTGCCAGCAGTCAGGACAGGTACTCTGGAAACACCATATATTTT
NA	NA	TRBV23-1	TRBJ2-2	CASSHPHQVNTGELFF	TGCGCCAGCAGTCACCCCCACCAGGTGAACACCGGGGAGCTGTTTTTT
NA	NA	TRBV5-4	TRBJ1-4	CASSSQGISKEKLFF	TGTGCCAGCAGTAGTCAGGGGATCTCGAAGGAAAAACTGTTTTTT
NA	NA	TRBV2	TRBJ1-2	CASSVRFPYGYTF	TGTGCCAGCAGTGTCAGGTTCCCATATGGCTACACCTTC
TRBD1	NA	TRBV6-6	TRBJ2-1	CASTRTGQPYNEQFF	TGTGCCAGCACCCGGACGGGACAGCCCTACAATGAGCAGTTCTTC
NA	NA	TRBV5-8	TRBJ2-2	CASSLTGSSGELFF	TGTGCCAGCAGCTTAACAGGGTCTTCCGGGGAGCTGTTTTTT
NA	NA	TRBV9	TRBJ1-3	CASSVDGRSSGNTIYF	TGTGCCAGCAGCGTAGATGGCCGGAGCTCTGGAAACACCATATATTTT
NA	NA	TRBV7-9	TRBJ1-2	CASSFYGLDNYGYTF	TGTGCCAGCAGCTTTTACGGGTTGGATAACTATGGCTACACCTTC
NA	once	TRBV7-6	TRBJ2-5	CASSLEGNGETQYF	TGTGCCAGCAGCTTAGAGGGGAACGGAGAGACCCAGTACTTC
NA	NA	TRBV2	TRBJ1-3	CASLKDRGNTIYF	TGTGCCAGCCTAAAAGACAGGGGAAACACCATATATTTT
NA	NA	TRBV4-1	TRBJ2-3	CASSQRQNTDTQYF	TGCGCCAGCAGCCAAAGGCAGAACACAGATACGCAGTATTTT
NA	NA	TRBV2	TRBJ1-2	CASSEASGVGYTF	TGTGCCAGCAGTGAAGCCAGCGGGGTCGGCTACACCTTC
NA	NA	TRBV6-6	TRBJ2-5	CASSYPAEGETQYF	TGTGCCAGCAGTTACCCCGCCGAGGGAGAGACCCAGTACTTC
TRBD2	NA	TRBV27	TRBJ2-1	CASSLGTTGGNEQFF	TGTGCCAGCAGTTTAGGGACTACGGGGGGGAATGAGCAGTTCTTC
NA	few	TRBV4-2	TRBJ1-2	CASSQGPEASNYGYTF	TGTGCCAGCAGCCAAGGCCCAGAAGCGAGTAACTATGGCTACACCTTC
NA	NA	TRBV29-1	TRBJ2-7	CSVDINGSDEQYF	TGCAGCGTCGACATCAATGGTAGCGACGAGCAGTACTTC
NA	NA	TRBV6-5	TRBJ1-5	CASSRNIGNQPQHF	TGTGCCAGCAGCAGGAACATCGGCAATCAGCCCCAGCATTTT
NA	NA	TRBV28	TRBJ2-3	CASGFASTDTQYF	TGTGCCAGCGGTTTTGCGTCCACAGATACGCAGTATTTT
NA	NA	TRBV7-2	TRBJ2-5	CASSLRGETQYF	TGTGCCAGCAGCTTAAGGGGGGAGACCCAGTACTTC
TRBD1	NA	TRBV28	TRBJ2-7	CASTLPGQPYEQYF	TGTGCCAGCACCCTTCCGGGACAGCCTTACGAGCAGTACTTC
NA	NA	TRBV18	TRBJ1-1	CASSPRVDTEAFF	TGTGCCAGCTCACCAAGGGTGGACACTGAAGCTTTCTTT
NA	NA	TRBV10-3	TRBJ2-1	CAISEYNEQFF	TGTGCCATCAGTGAATACAATGAGCAGTTCTTC
TRBD1	NA	TRBV6-6	TRBJ1-1	CASSPGDRVTEAFF	TGTGCCAGCAGTCCCGGGGACAGGGTGACTGAAGCTTTCTTT
NA	NA	TRBV7-3	TRBJ2-2	CASSSRTTGIGELFF	TGTGCCAGCAGCTCCAGGACGACAGGAATCGGGGAGCTGTTTTTT
NA	NA	TRBV5-4	TRBJ2-5	CASSSTDGQETQYF	TGTGCCAGCAGCTCGACGGACGGCCAAGAGACCCAGTACTTC
TRBD1	NA	TRBV6-1	TRBJ1-4	CAGKTGWNEKLFF	TGTGCCGGGAAGACAGGGTGGAATGAAAAACTGTTTTTT
TRBD1	NA	TRBV30	TRBJ1-5	CAWSAGQGNNQPQHF	TGTGCCTGGAGTGCAGGACAGGGGAACAATCAGCCCCAGCATTTT
NA	once	TRBV2	TRBJ1-3	CASRYGTAGNTIYF	TGTGCCAGCAGATACGGGACCGCGGGAAACACCATATATTTT
NA	NA	TRBV7-2	TRBJ2-5	CASSSGQQETQYF	TGTGCCAGCAGCAGTGGACAGCAAGAGACCCAGTACTTC
NA	NA	TRBV30	TRBJ1-1	CAWSVGSLMNTEAFF	TGTGCCTGGAGTGTGGGTTCCCTTATGAACACTGAAGCTTTCTTT
TRBD2	NA	TRBV5-1	TRBJ2-1	CAIRAPGGADNEQFF	TGCGCCATCCGAGCGCCCGGGGGGGCCGACAATGAGCAGTTCTTC
NA	NA	TRBV5-1	TRBJ2-7	CASSPAGPGSHEQYF	TGCGCCAGCAGCCCGGCGGGGCCAGGGTCCCACGAGCAGTACTTC
NA	NA	TRBV5-6	TRBJ2-1	CASSLAMGQGYNEQFF	TGTGCCAGCAGCTTGGCTATGGGGCAAGGGTACAATGAGCAGTTCTTC
TRBD1	NA	TRBV11-1	TRBJ1-2	CASSSTGADNYGYTF	TGTGCCAGCAGCTCGACAGGGGCGGACAACTATGGCTACACCTTC
TRBD1	NA	TRBV6-1	TRBJ1-2	CASSAEGQGYGYTF	TGTGCCAGCAGCGCGGAAGGACAGGGATATGGCTACACCTTC
NA	NA	TRBV12-5	TRBJ2-1	CASALGLGSNFDEQFF	TGTGCTAGTGCCCTTGGTTTGGGCAGTAATTTCGATGAGCAGTTCTTC